This TCR beta chain was observed in a study of beta chain features in type 1 diabetes. Across the study: The patients were much like the healthy donors in age, gender and cell yields. Study-wide results and limits: Within each of all four CD4+ subsets, Type 1 diabetes patients had TCRB CDR3s that were moderately but significantly shorter. TCRB repertoires of naive, central memory and Treg cells appeared more similar among patients than among healthy donors. When VDJ junctions were examined, type 1 diabetes patients showed fewer insertions and more deletions.

Reverse transcribing all isolated RNA meant expressed TCRB transcripts were sequenced. This table comes from immunoSEQ multiplex PCR, and its TCRdb copy is limited to in-frame clones, with some not included. The sample has 600,000 to 700,000 clones, 12% seen once; the top ten hold more than 0.1%. Germline CDR1 is SGHAT and CDR2 is FQDESV (reference sequence). The length of the CDR3 is 15 residues. Only one heparinised blood draw was taken per donor, and its volume averaged around 120 mL. For this clone: Its antigen is not known.

This sequence joins TRBV11-1 and TRBJ2-7; either TRBD1 or TRBD2 may fit D (6 bases each). The J call may be wrong; the DNA end is better matched by TRBJ2-5. This receptor was taken from a man aged 25 to 45 with type 1 diabetes. Sequencing was performed on naive CD4+ T cells from blood. CDR3 nucleotide sequence: TGTGCCAGCAGCTTAGCGCCGACAGGAGGGGAGACCCAGTACTTC. This translates into CASSLAPTGGETQYF.